The rows below give T cell receptor beta chains drawn from one sample of a study of blood T cells in healthy people across ages. TCRdb re-derived calls from the 5' RACE reads in MiXCR, one entry per CDR3 protein. The repertoire holds about 600,000 distinct CDR3 sequences, about 45% seen once, with around 25% in the top ten. The specimen was blood. Receptors originate from a man at least 80 years old in good health. Each CDR3 is given with its conserved first and last residue. The order of the fields is J gene, V gene, CDR3 protein.

j_call: TRBJ2-2
v_call: TRBV7-2
cdr3_aa: CASSSRTLPAGELFF

j_call: TRBJ2-7
v_call: TRBV11-2
cdr3_aa: CASSPGRASVEQYF

j_call: TRBJ2-2
v_call: TRBV5-1
cdr3_aa: CASSLEAANTGELFF

j_call: TRBJ1-1
v_call: TRBV7-2
cdr3_aa: CASSLARTLGDTEAFF

j_call: NA
v_call: TRBV20-1
cdr3_aa: CSARTGGSLETQYF

j_call: TRBJ2-3
v_call: TRBV29-1
cdr3_aa: CSVYGQTSTDTQYF

j_call: TRBJ2-5
v_call: TRBV2
cdr3_aa: CASSVVRTDQETQYF

j_call: TRBJ2-1
v_call: TRBV9
cdr3_aa: CASSPRLASYNEQFF

j_call: TRBJ1-5
v_call: TRBV7-9
cdr3_aa: CASSSTTARYSNQPQHF

j_call: TRBJ2-7
v_call: TRBV7-2
cdr3_aa: CASSQRARPSYEQYF

j_call: TRBJ2-2
v_call: TRBV6-6
cdr3_aa: CASCGMAGELFF

j_call: TRBJ2-1
v_call: TRBV10-3
cdr3_aa: CAISEAQGVNEQFF

j_call: TRBJ2-3
v_call: TRBV7-2
cdr3_aa: CASSFWTGGPDTQYF

j_call: TRBJ2-5
v_call: TRBV7-2
cdr3_aa: CASSWKLARGSEQYF

j_call: TRBJ2-2
v_call: TRBV6-5
cdr3_aa: CASSYFWGQTGELFF

j_call: TRBJ2-7
v_call: TRBV5-1
cdr3_aa: CASSQSGMAYEQYF

j_call: TRBJ2-5
v_call: TRBV3-1
cdr3_aa: CASSHPAGGVGRETQYF

j_call: NA
v_call: TRBV7-8
cdr3_aa: CASSLRSQRGFSSEQYF

j_call: TRBJ2-7
v_call: TRBV6-5
cdr3_aa: CASSSQEGQGTPYEQYF

j_call: TRBJ1-6
v_call: TRBV5-1
cdr3_aa: CASRSTGTGNSPLHF

j_call: TRBJ2-7
v_call: TRBV6-2/TRBV6-3
cdr3_aa: CASRKSGQPTYEQYF

j_call: TRBJ2-3
v_call: TRBV4-3
cdr3_aa: CASSQGAYRTDTQYF

j_call: TRBJ1-2
v_call: TRBV20-1
cdr3_aa: CSAGVTGIAGYTF

j_call: TRBJ2-2
v_call: TRBV4-2
cdr3_aa: CASRLVDTGELFF

j_call: TRBJ1-2
v_call: TRBV4-1
cdr3_aa: CASTESWRGYGYTF

j_call: TRBJ2-3
v_call: TRBV12-5
cdr3_aa: CASGLVLSGRTDTQYF

j_call: TRBJ2-5
v_call: TRBV7-9
cdr3_aa: CASSWGQGAQYF

j_call: TRBJ2-6
v_call: TRBV20-1
cdr3_aa: CSAQGPEVSGANVLTF

j_call: TRBJ2-1
v_call: TRBV5-1
cdr3_aa: CASSLPSGGASFVYEQFF

j_call: TRBJ2-4
v_call: TRBV5-1
cdr3_aa: CASSLAGAETIQYF

j_call: TRBJ1-4
v_call: TRBV20-1
cdr3_aa: CSAAGSRNEKLFF

j_call: TRBJ2-5
v_call: TRBV28
cdr3_aa: CASSRRLTGATETQYF

j_call: TRBJ1-2
v_call: TRBV4-3
cdr3_aa: CASSQEGSPNYGYTF

j_call: TRBJ2-7
v_call: TRBV20-1
cdr3_aa: CSARDPAGGSYEQYF

j_call: TRBJ1-6
v_call: TRBV6-5
cdr3_aa: CASSYEYGQSNSPLHF

j_call: TRBJ1-2
v_call: TRBV29-1
cdr3_aa: CSVEPQTVYGYTF

j_call: TRBJ2-5
v_call: TRBV5-1
cdr3_aa: CASSLAAAGQETQYF

j_call: TRBJ1-1
v_call: TRBV29-1
cdr3_aa: CSTLVGPEAFF

j_call: TRBJ2-7
v_call: TRBV7-8
cdr3_aa: CASSHTRAYEQYF

j_call: NA
v_call: TRBV12-3/TRBV12-4
cdr3_aa: CASSWGQQNIQYF

j_call: TRBJ2-5
v_call: TRBV3-1
cdr3_aa: CASSPTTGRAWETQYF

j_call: TRBJ2-6
v_call: TRBV5-8
cdr3_aa: CASRIVTGANVLTF

j_call: TRBJ2-2
v_call: TRBV6-1
cdr3_aa: CASMGARTGELFF

j_call: TRBJ2-3
v_call: TRBV9
cdr3_aa: CASSVEAADTQYF